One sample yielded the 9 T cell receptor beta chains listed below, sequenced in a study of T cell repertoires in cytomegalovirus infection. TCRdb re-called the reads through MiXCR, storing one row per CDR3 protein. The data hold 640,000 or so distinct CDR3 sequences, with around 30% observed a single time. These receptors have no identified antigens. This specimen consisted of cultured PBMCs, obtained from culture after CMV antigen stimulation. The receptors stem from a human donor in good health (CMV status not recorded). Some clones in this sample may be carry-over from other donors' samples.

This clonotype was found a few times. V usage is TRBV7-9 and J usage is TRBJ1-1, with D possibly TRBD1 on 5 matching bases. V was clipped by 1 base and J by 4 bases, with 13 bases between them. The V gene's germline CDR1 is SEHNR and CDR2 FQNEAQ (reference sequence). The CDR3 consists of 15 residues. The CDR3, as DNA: TGTGCCAGCAGCTTAGGAACAGGTCCGGGCACTGAAGCTTTCTTT. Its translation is CASSLGTGPGTEAFF.

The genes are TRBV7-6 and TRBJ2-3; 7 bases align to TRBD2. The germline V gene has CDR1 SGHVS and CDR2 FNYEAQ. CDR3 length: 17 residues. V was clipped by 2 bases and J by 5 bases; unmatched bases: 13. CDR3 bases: TGTGCCAGCAGCTTACGGGAACGGGACTATAGGAAAGATACGCAGTATTTT. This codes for CASSLRERDYRKDTQYF.

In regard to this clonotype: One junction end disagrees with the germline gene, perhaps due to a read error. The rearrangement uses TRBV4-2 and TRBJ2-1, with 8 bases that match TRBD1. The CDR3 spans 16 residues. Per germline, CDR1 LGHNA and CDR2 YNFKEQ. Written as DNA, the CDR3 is TGTGTCAGCAGCCCCCAGGACAGGGCCGTCCACAATGAGCAGTTCTTC. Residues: CVSSPQDRAVHNEQFF.

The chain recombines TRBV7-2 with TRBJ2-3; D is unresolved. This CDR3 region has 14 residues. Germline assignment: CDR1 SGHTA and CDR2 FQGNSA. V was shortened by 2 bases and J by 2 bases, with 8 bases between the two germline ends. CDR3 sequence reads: CASSLNRNTDTQYF. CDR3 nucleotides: TGTGCCAGCAGCTTAAACAGAAACACAGATACGCAGTATTTT.

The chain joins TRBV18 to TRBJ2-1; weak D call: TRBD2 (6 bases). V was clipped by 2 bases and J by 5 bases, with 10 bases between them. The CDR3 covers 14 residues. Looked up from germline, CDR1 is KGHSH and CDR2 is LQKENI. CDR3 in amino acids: CASSPWRRDNEQFF. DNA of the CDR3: TGTGCCAGCTCACCATGGCGGAGGGACAATGAGCAGTTCTTC.

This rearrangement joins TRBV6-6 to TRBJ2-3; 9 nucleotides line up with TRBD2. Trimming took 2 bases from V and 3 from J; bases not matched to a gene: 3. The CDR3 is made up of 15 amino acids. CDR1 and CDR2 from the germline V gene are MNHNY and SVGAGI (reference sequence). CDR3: CASSYETSGTDTQYF. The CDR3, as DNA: TGTGCCAGCAGTTACGAAACTAGCGGGACAGATACGCAGTATTTT.

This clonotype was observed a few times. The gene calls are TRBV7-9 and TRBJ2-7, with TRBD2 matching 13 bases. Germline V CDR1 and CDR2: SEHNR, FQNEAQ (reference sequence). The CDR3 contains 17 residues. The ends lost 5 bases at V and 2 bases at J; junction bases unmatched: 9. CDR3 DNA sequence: TGTGCCAGCAGCCCGGGGACTAGCGGGGACCTACCCTACGAGCAGTACTTC. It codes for CASSPGTSGDLPYEQYF.

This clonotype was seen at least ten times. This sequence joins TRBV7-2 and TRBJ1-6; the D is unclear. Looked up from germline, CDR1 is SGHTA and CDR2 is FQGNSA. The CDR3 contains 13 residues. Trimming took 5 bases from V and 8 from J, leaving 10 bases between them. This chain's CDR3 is CASSPEAYSPLHF. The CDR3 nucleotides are TGTGCCAGCAGCCCAGAGGCGTATTCACCCCTCCACTTT.

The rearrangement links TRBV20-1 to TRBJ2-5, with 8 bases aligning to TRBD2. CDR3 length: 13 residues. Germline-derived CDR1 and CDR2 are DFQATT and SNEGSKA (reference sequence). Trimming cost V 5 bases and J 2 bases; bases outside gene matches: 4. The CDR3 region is CSADLAGQETQYF. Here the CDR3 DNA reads TGCAGTGCTGACTTAGCGGGGCAAGAGACCCAGTACTTC.